The 5 T cell receptor beta chains presented below share a single source sample, sequenced in a study of T cell repertoires in cytomegalovirus infection. TCRdb ran MiXCR on the reads and lists one entry per CDR3 protein. Of hundreds of thousands of distinct CDR3 sequences in the sample, over 7.5% were seen once. Sequenced: PBMCs. The source of these receptors is a human donor in good health (CMV status not recorded). Some clones in this sample may be carry-over from other donors' samples.

Many counts were recorded for this clonotype. The V gene is TRBV2, the J gene TRBJ2-2; D may be TRBD1 (6 bases). V was cut by 6 bases and J by 5 bases, with 13 bases left in between. From germline, CDR1 is SNHLY and CDR2 FYNNEI. The CDR3 runs to 14 residues. The CDR3 DNA follows: TGTGCCAGCAGAGGACAGACCCAAACCGGGGAGCTGTTTTTT. The encoded protein is CASRGQTQTGELFF.

This clonotype was recorded at least ten times. CDR3 sequence reads: CASSLGGGGGETQYF. The DNA of the CDR3 is TGTGCCAGCAGCTTAGGAGGCGGGGGTGGGGAGACCCAGTACTTC. The rearrangement links TRBV7-2 to TRBJ2-5; 7 bases line up with TRBD2. Trimming at V came to 1 base and at J to 5 bases, leaving 7 bases not matched to a gene. The CDR3 sequence is 15 residues long. Germline CDR1 reads SGHTA; CDR2 reads FQGNSA. The full variable domain, completed using reference TRBV7-2 and TRBJ2-5, is GAGVSQSPSNKVTEKGKDVELRCDPISGHTALYWYRQSLGQGLEFLIYFQGNSAPDKSGLPSDRFSAERTGGSVSTLTIQRTQQEDSAVYLCASSLGGGGGETQYFGPGTRLLVL.

This clonotype appeared many times. V usage is TRBV7-2 and J usage is TRBJ2-1; the match to TRBD2 covers 10 bases. Germline V gives CDR1 SGHTA, CDR2 FQGNSA. The CDR3 spans 16 residues. V lost 5 bases and J lost 9; bases outside the gene matches: 13. This CDR3 is CASSASGRAVQGEQFF. Here the CDR3 DNA reads TGTGCCAGCAGCGCCAGCGGGAGGGCCGTACAGGGTGAGCAGTTCTTC.

This clonotype was seen ten or more times. V and J are TRBV12-3 or TRBV12-4 and TRBJ1-5; tentative D call: TRBD1 (5 bases). V was shortened by 3 bases and J by 1 base, with 7 bases between the two germline ends. The CDR3 is 14 amino acids. The CDR3 DNA sequence: TGTGCCAGCAGTTTCGCAGGGAGCAATCAGCCCCAGCATTTT. Protein: CASSFAGSNQPQHF.

The J gene is TRBJ2-7, the V gene TRBV4-2, with TRBD2 as a possible D gene (7 bases). This CDR3 spans 16 amino acids. Germline CDR1 and CDR2: LGHNA and YNFKEQ. Trimming cost V 4 bases and J 3 bases, with 19 bases left between them. In DNA form, the CDR3 reads TGTGCCAGCAGCCCTCCGGGGGGCGGGAGAAACTACGAGCAGTACTTC. Its translation: CASSPPGGGRNYEQYF.